Below are 13 T cell receptor beta chains sequenced from a single sample in a study of blood T cell repertoires in COVID-19 (TCRdb year 2020). Library preparation employed the immunoSEQ multiplex PCR assay. As stored in TCRdb, this immuneACCESS dataset retains in-frame rearrangements with V and J assigned. A fraction of the clones does not appear; measured against another copy, unresolved V genes explain less than half of the discrepancy, and the remainder lacks a known reason. The sample table contains some 200,000 clones; only one count was recorded for roughly 86% of them. The top ten hold 7.6% of the sample. The sequenced material came from peripheral blood. Every receptor here comes from a woman aged 50 to 60 with active or convalescent COVID-19.

The genes are TRBV5-4 and TRBJ2-1; 10 bases align to TRBD2. With V trimmed by 0 bases and J by 6 bases, 6 bases remained unmatched. This CDR3 has 16 residues. The V gene's germline CDR1 is SGHNT and CDR2 YYREEE (reference sequence). The CDR3 coding sequence is TGTGCCAGCAGCTTGGGAACTAGCGGGAATAGCAATGAGCAGTTCTTC. Encoded protein: CASSLGTSGNSNEQFF.

The chain links TRBV3-1 (or the pseudogene TRBV3-2) to TRBJ2-6; no definite D call. The V gene lost 0 bases and the J gene lost 12 bases, with 15 bases spanning the gap. The V gene's germline CDR1 is LGHDT and CDR2 YNNKEL (reference sequence). This CDR3 is built from 15 residues. The CDR3 sequence is CASSQDQAYGSVLTF. The CDR3 bases are TGTGCCAGCAGCCAAGATCAGGCCTATGGTAGCGTCCTGACTTTC.

This chain connects TRBV3-1 (or the pseudogene TRBV3-2) to TRBJ2-2; the D gene is possibly TRBD1 (5 bases). V was pared by 3 bases and J by 9 bases, with 11 bases between. CDR1 and CDR2 from the germline V gene are LGHDT and YNNKEL (reference sequence). This CDR3 is built from 13 residues. Here the CDR3 DNA reads TGTGCCAGCAGCCACCACCTGGGGCGGGAGCTGTTTTTT. Protein sequence: CASSHHLGRELFF.

The CDR3 spells CASSELEGQGYGYTF. The DNA for the CDR3 is TGTGCCAGCAGTGAACTTGAGGGACAGGGTTATGGCTACACCTTC. This sequence joins TRBV2 and TRBJ1-2; 9 bases line up with TRBD1. Germline assignment: CDR1 SNHLY and CDR2 FYNNEI. The CDR3 is 15 amino acids. Trimming removed 2 bases from V and 5 bases from J; junction bases left unmatched: 6.

J is TRBJ1-2 and V is TRBV5-1; tentatively, D is TRBD1 (5 bases). The CDR3 runs to 14 residues. V was cut by 4 bases and J by 8 bases, with 18 bases left in between. Germline V CDR1 and CDR2: SGHRS, YFSETQ. CDR3 in amino acids: CASSQTGTAGGYTF. DNA of the CDR3: TGCGCCAGCAGCCAGACCGGGACGGCGGGGGGCTACACCTTC.

The V call is TRBV10-2, the J call TRBJ2-3; weak D call: TRBD2 (5 bases). The CDR3 consists of 15 residues. Germline-derived CDR1 and CDR2 are WSHSY and SAAADI. V lost 7 bases and J lost 5, with 19 bases in between. CDR3 protein: CASKEDLLVRDTQYF. CDR3 sequence (DNA): TGCGCCAGCAAGGAAGATCTACTAGTAAGAGATACGCAGTATTTT.

The chain employs TRBV28 and TRBJ2-7; weak D call: TRBD1 (5 bases). V lost 6 bases and J 6 bases, leaving 24 bases between the germline ends. The length of the CDR3 is 16 residues. Per the germline V gene, CDR1 is MDHEN and CDR2 is SYDVKM. The DNA of the CDR3 is TGTGCCAGCAGCTTCCCCCAGGGTAAGAGTCTTGGCGAGCAGTACTTC. It translates to CASSFPQGKSLGEQYF.

The J gene is TRBJ1-2, the V gene TRBV6-6, with D tentatively TRBD1 (5 bases). The germline V gene encodes CDR1 MNHNY and CDR2 SVGAGI (reference sequence). The CDR3 consists of 14 residues. V was pared by 2 bases and J by 5 bases, with 12 bases between. The CDR3 here is CASSYGRGYYGYTF. The CDR3 region has the DNA TGTGCCAGCAGTTACGGTCGGGGGTATTATGGCTACACCTTC.

In this sample, this clone turned up a few times. The rearrangement links TRBV2 to TRBJ2-7; D is perhaps TRBD1 (6 bases). Trimming took off 2 bases at V and 6 bases at J, with 11 bases between the two ends. Germline V gene lookup returns CDR1 SNHLY and CDR2 FYNNEI. This CDR3 spans 13 amino acids. In DNA form, the CDR3 reads TGTGCCAGCAGTGAACAGGGGTTCGGCGAGCAGTACTTC. Encoded protein: CASSEQGFGEQYF.

The chain joins TRBV28 to TRBJ1-5, with 7 nucleotides matching TRBD1. This CDR3 has 16 residues. V dropped 4 bases and J dropped 3; count of bases not matched to a gene: 9. CDR1 and CDR2 from the germline V gene are MDHEN and SYDVKM. The CDR3 is CASSSSQGQFNQPQHF. The CDR3 bases are TGTGCCAGCAGTTCGTCACAGGGACAGTTCAATCAGCCCCAGCATTTT.

The gene calls are TRBV28 and TRBJ2-5, with 9 bases fitting TRBD1. Per germline, CDR1 MDHEN and CDR2 SYDVKM. The J segment lost 2 bases and the V segment lost 6 bases, leaving 7 bases of the junction unmatched. The CDR3 has 15 amino acids. DNA of the CDR3: TGTGCCAGCAGAGCTGCCGGGACAGGGCAAGAGACCCAGTACTTC. Translation gives CASRAAGTGQETQYF.

V and J are TRBV5-1 and TRBJ2-5; D is perhaps TRBD1 (6 bases). In germline, CDR1 is SGHRS, CDR2 YFSETQ. Trimming removed 7 bases from V and 5 bases from J, with 18 bases in between. The CDR3 sequence is 14 residues long. CDR3 in amino acids: CASYGTPPGETQYF. CDR3 DNA: TGCGCCAGCTATGGGACACCTCCGGGGGAGACCCAGTACTTC.

The chain employs TRBV3-1 (or the pseudogene TRBV3-2) and TRBJ2-7; D remains unclear. The V gene's germline CDR1 is LGHDT and CDR2 YNNKEL (reference sequence). The CDR3 covers 12 residues. The germline V and J ends were trimmed by 2 bases and 0 bases, with 2 bases remaining between them. The CDR3 DNA follows: TGTGCCAGCAGCCAACTCTCCTACGAGCAGTACTTC. It translates to CASSQLSYEQYF.